Presented here are 2 T cell receptor beta chains from one specimen sequenced in a study of T cells in localized non-small cell lung cancer. Only in-frame clones appear in the TCRdb table, and some are missing; sequencing was by immunoSEQ multiplex PCR. The sample gives over a thousand clones, approximately 25% of which show up once; approximately 12% is in the top ten. This specimen was normal lung tissue next to the tumor, taken before any cancer treatment. The receptors here all came from a male donor older than 55 with stage I lung adenocarcinoma.

This clone turned up a few times. The chain uses TRBV11-3 and TRBJ1-4, with TRBD1 matching over 9 bases. The germline gives CDR1 SGHNT, CDR2 YENEEA. The V and J ends lost 4 bases and 5 bases, in that order; junction bases with no gene match: 8. This CDR3 is 16 amino acids long. The CDR3 spells CASSSRGTGKNEKLFF. CDR3 nucleotide sequence: TGTGCCAGCAGCTCCCGGGGGACAGGGAAAAATGAAAAACTGTTTTTT.

The rearrangement uses TRBV30 and TRBJ2-2; D not resolved. V lost 5 bases and J lost 4, with 5 bases in between. The CDR3 has 11 residues. Germline V gene lookup returns CDR1 GTSNPN and CDR2 SVGIG (reference sequence). The CDR3: CAWSVTGELFF. CDR3 DNA: TGTGCCTGGTCAGTCACCGGGGAGCTGTTTTTT.